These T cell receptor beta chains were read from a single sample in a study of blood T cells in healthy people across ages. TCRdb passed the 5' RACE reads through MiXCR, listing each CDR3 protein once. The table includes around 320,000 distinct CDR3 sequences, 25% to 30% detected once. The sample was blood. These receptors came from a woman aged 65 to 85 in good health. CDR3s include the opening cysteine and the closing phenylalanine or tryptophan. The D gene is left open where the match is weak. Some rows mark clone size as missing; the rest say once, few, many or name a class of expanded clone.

TGTGCCAGCAGCCCGGGCGGCAGGAACACTGAAGCTTTCTTT | CASSPGGRNTEAFF | TRBJ1-1 | NA | TRBV7-3 | NA
TGTACCAGCAGCAGGACTAGGGGCACAGATACGCAGTATTTT | CTSSRTRGTDTQYF | TRBJ2-3 | few | TRBV5-5 | TRBD2
TGTGCCAGCAGTCCGCTTAAGGGCTCCTATAATTCACCCCTCCACTTT | CASSPLKGSYNSPLHF | TRBJ1-6 | many | TRBV27 | NA
TGTGCCAGCAGGGGGACTGGAAACACCATATATTTT | CASRGTGNTIYF | TRBJ1-3 | few | TRBV2 | NA
TGTGCCAGCAGCTCCAGGACAGGGGGCGGGAACACTGAAGCTTTCTTT | CASSSRTGGGNTEAFF | TRBJ1-1 | many | TRBV7-2 | TRBD1
TGTGCCAGCATGCGACAGGGGAGCAACTATGGCTACACCTTC | CASMRQGSNYGYTF | TRBJ1-2 | NA | TRBV28 | TRBD1
TGTGCCAGCAGAGGGACTAGCGGGGGCCCGAACACCGGGGAGCTGTTTTTT | CASRGTSGGPNTGELFF | TRBJ2-2 | NA | TRBV6-2/TRBV6-3 | TRBD2
TGTGCCAGCAGCTTAGTTGAATGGGGGGCCTATGGCTACACCTTC | CASSLVEWGAYGYTF | TRBJ1-2 | NA | TRBV7-8 | NA
TGCAGTGCTGGGAACCCTGGACAGGGTTATGGCTACACCTTC | CSAGNPGQGYGYTF | TRBJ1-2 | NA | TRBV20-1 | TRBD1
TGTGCCAGCAGCTTAAGAGCGGGGGTTACAGATACGCAGTATTTT | CASSLRAGVTDTQYF | TRBJ2-3 | few | TRBV7-9 | TRBD2
TGTGCCAGCAGTTCAAATGAAAAACTGTTTTTT | CASSSNEKLFF | TRBJ1-4 | NA | TRBV28 | NA
TGTGCCAGCAGCTTAGTGCTGGATGAGCAGTTCTTC | CASSLVLDEQFF | TRBJ2-1 | few | TRBV7-2 | NA
TGTGCCAGCAGTGCACGGGGCGCCCCCCGCGATGAAGCTTTCTTT | CASSARGAPRDEAFF | TRBJ1-1 | few | TRBV6-5 | NA
TGTGCCAGCAGCGTAGGCATCTACGAGAACACCGGGGAGCTGTTTTTT | CASSVGIYENTGELFF | TRBJ2-2 | many | TRBV9 | NA
TGCAGCGTCAAAGCGACAGGGGGAAACACCATGTATTTT | CSVKATGGNTMYF | TRBJ1-3 | NA | TRBV29-1 | TRBD1
TGTGCCAGCAGAATGGGCGGGACAGCCGGGGAGCTGTTTTTT | CASRMGGTAGELFF | TRBJ2-2 | NA | TRBV28 | NA
TGTGCCAGCAGCTCTGGGACTAGCGGGGCTCACTACGGGCAGTACTTC | CASSSGTSGAHYGQYF | TRBJ2-5 | once | TRBV7-8 | TRBD2
TGTGCCAGCAGGCGGGTAGCGGGGGGGAGAGGTTCCAATGAGCAGTTCTTC | CASRRVAGGRGSNEQFF | TRBJ2-1 | NA | TRBV11-2 | TRBD2
TGTGCCAGCAGCTTATTCGGGCAGGGCAATTCACCCCTCCACTTT | CASSLFGQGNSPLHF | TRBJ1-6 | NA | TRBV7-9 | NA
TGCAGTGCTATAACCTCAGGAATCTCTGGAAACACCATATATTTT | CSAITSGISGNTIYF | TRBJ1-3 | NA | TRBV20-1 | NA
TGTGCCAGCAGTCTCGTGACAGTCAGGGCTTTCTTT | CASSLVTVRAFF | TRBJ1-1 | NA | TRBV12-3/TRBV12-4 | NA
TGCAGTGCTTTTCCTCTACCGGGACAGGGTAGCTATGGCTACACCTTC | CSAFPLPGQGSYGYTF | TRBJ1-2 | few | TRBV20-1 | TRBD1
TGTGCCAGCTCACCGCGGACTAGCGGGAGAAACAATGAGCAGTTCTTC | CASSPRTSGRNNEQFF | TRBJ2-1 | NA | TRBV18 | TRBD2
TGTGCCAGCAGTCCACCGGGACAGGGTGAAAAACTGTTTTTT | CASSPPGQGEKLFF | TRBJ1-4 | NA | TRBV28 | TRBD1
TGTGCCAGCAGTCTTCGGTCGGACAGACTTGAAAACATTCAGTACTTC | CASSLRSDRLENIQYF | TRBJ2-4 | NA | TRBV6-1 | NA
TGCAGTGCTCGGGACAGGGAATATAATTCACCCCTCCACTTT | CSARDREYNSPLHF | TRBJ1-6 | few | TRBV20-1 | TRBD1
TGTGCCAGCAGTGCCCGGGACAATACGAACCAACCCCAGCATTTT | CASSARDNTNQPQHF | TRBJ1-5 | few | TRBV2 | NA
TGTGCCAGCAGTGAAGTGTACAGGGGGATAAACATTCAGTACTTC | CASSEVYRGINIQYF | TRBJ2-4 | few | TRBV3-1 | TRBD1
TGCGCCAGCAGCACAACGGGGGATGCCCTCCACTTT | CASSTTGDALHF | TRBJ1-6 | few | TRBV5-1 | NA
TGCGCCAGCAGCCAAGGAACAGACGAGCAGTACTTC | CASSQGTDEQYF | TRBJ2-7 | NA | TRBV4-3 | NA
TGCGCCAGCAGCCCAGGGACTTCAACTAATGAAAAACTGTTTTTT | CASSPGTSTNEKLFF | TRBJ1-4 | NA | TRBV5-1 | NA
TGCAGTGCTAGAATGAGTTCTAATGAAAAACTGTTTTTT | CSARMSSNEKLFF | TRBJ1-4 | NA | TRBV20-1 | NA
TGCAGTGCAAGCCCCCAGGGTTACTCCTACGAGCAGTACTTC | CSASPQGYSYEQYF | TRBJ2-7 | NA | TRBV20-1 | NA
TGTGCCAGCAGCAACAGAGCTAACGAGCAGTACTTC | CASSNRANEQYF | TRBJ2-7 | NA | TRBV6-6 | NA
TGTGCCAGCAGTTTGCTAGCGGGACAAGAGACCCAGTACTTC | CASSLLAGQETQYF | TRBJ2-5 | many | TRBV28 | TRBD2